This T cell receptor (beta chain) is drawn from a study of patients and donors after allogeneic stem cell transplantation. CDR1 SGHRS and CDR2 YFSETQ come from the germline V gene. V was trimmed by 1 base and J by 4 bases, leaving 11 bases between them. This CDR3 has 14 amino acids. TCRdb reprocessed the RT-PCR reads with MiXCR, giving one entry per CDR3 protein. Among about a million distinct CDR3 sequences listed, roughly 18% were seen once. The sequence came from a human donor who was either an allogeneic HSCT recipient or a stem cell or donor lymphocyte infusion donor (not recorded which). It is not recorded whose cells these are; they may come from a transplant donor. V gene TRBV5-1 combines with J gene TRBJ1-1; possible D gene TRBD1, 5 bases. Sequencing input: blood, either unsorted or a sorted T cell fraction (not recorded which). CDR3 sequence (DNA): TGCGCCAGCAGCTTGTCCAGGGTGACCACTGAAGCTTTCTTT. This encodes CASSLSRVTTEAFF.